This T cell receptor (beta chain) derives from a study of glioma-infiltrating T cells. Findings and limits, study-wide: Gliomas, especially low-grade, showed above-expected tissue-blood divergence; non-neoplastic patients showed below.

Per the germline V gene, CDR1 is SQVTM and CDR2 is ANQGSEA. There are 14 residues in the CDR3. Using RNA template, CDR3s of TCR alpha and beta were amplified with iRepertoire arm-PCR. Input was roughly 100-450 ng of tissue mRNA or PBMC total RNA. TCRdb re-called the multiplex PCR reads with MiXCR, one entry per CDR3 protein. The repertoire holds roughly 100,000 distinct CDR3 sequences, with 35% to 45% as singletons. This clonotype was recorded many times. Its antigen is not identified. This TCR derives from a human donor with low-grade glioma or glioblastoma, undergoing nonglioma brain surgery, or in good health (not recorded which). Sequencing used glioma tissue, nonneoplastic brain tissue, or PBMCs (not recorded which). This rearrangement joins TRBV29-1 to TRBJ2-1; D is possibly TRBD1 (6 bases). This CDR3 reads CSLGTHGAYNEQFF. CDR3 nucleotide sequence: TGCTCTCTTGGGACACACGGTGCCTACAATGAGCAGTTCTTC.